Detailed here is one T cell receptor (beta chain). With 3 bases removed from V and 3 bases from J, the gap between germline ends came to 14 bases. CDR3 length equals 15 residues. Germline V gives CDR1 KGHSH, CDR2 LQKENI. The sample comes from a study of T cell responses to AZD1222 COVID-19 vaccine. Profiled with immunoSEQ multiplex PCR; TCRdb holds only in-frame clones, not every one. The sample contains 160,000 or so clones, approximately 94% of which appear only once. This TCR was sampled from an adult who received the AZD1222 COVID-19 vaccine. This rearrangement joins TRBV18 to TRBJ1-1; D gene unclear. The sample was peripheral blood, taken 28 days after the second AZD1222 dose. The CDR3 reads CASSPSAGYDTEAFF. CDR3 in DNA: TGTGCCAGCTCACCTTCGGCGGGGTATGACACTGAAGCTTTCTTT.